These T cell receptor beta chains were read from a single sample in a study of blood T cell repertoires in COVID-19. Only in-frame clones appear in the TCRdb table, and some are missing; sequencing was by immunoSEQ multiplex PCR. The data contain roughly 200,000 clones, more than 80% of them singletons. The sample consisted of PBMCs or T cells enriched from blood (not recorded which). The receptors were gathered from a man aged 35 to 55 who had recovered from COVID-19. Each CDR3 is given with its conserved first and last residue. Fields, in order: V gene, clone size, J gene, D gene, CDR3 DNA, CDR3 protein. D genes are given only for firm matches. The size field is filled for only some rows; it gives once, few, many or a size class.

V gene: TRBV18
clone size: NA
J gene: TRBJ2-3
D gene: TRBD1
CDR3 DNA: TGTGCCAGCTCACTGGGACAGGGGGCGAGCGATACGCAGTATTTT
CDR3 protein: CASSLGQGASDTQYF

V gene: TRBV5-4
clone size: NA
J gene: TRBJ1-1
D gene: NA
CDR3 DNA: TGTGCCAGCAGCTTGGTGGCAGTAATGAACACTGAAGCTTTCTTT
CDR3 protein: CASSLVAVMNTEAFF

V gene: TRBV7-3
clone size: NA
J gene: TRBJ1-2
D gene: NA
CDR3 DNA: TGTGCCAGCAGCGCCTTTGAGGGAGGTGGCTACACCTTC
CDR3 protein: CASSAFEGGGYTF

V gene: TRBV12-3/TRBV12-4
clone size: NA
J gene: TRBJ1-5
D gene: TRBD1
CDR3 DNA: TGTGCCGGGACAGATAGCAATCAGCCCCAGCATTTT
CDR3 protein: CAGTDSNQPQHF

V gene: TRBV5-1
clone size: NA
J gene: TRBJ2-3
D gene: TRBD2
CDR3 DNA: TGCGCCAGCAAACCTCTGGGACTAGGAGATACAGATACGCAGTATTTT
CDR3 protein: CASKPLGLGDTDTQYF

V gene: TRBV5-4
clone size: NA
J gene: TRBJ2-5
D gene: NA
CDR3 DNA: TGTGCCAGCAGCTTGGGGAAGGGGGAGACCCAGTACTTC
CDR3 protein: CASSLGKGETQYF

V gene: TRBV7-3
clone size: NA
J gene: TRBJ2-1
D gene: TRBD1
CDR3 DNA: TGTGCCAGCAGCTCGGGACAGTCCTACAATGAGCAGTTCTTC
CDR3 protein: CASSSGQSYNEQFF

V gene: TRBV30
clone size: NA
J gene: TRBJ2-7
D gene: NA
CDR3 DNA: TGTGCCAGATCCGCGGGGAAGATGTACGAGCAGTACTTC
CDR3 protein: CARSAGKMYEQYF

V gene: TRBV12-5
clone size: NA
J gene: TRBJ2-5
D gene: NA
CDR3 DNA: TGTGCTAGTGGTACACTAGCCGGGAACCCCCCCCAGACCCAGTACTTC
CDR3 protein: CASGTLAGNPPQTQYF

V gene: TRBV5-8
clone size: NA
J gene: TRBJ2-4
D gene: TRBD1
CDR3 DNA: TGTGCCAGCAGCTCGGGACAGGTCCTATGGGCAAACATTCAGTACTTC
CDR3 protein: CASSSGQVLWANIQYF

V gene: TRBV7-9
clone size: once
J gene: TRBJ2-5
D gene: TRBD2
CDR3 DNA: TGTGCCAGCAGCTTATCACGGGGGAGGGCCGGTCCGGCGGAGACCCAGTACTTC
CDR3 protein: CASSLSRGRAGPAETQYF

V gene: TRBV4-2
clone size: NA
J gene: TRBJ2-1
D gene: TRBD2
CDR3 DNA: TGTGCCAGCAGCCAAGGGGGGGGGAGGGATAGTTACAATGAGCAGTTCTTC
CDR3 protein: CASSQGGGRDSYNEQFF

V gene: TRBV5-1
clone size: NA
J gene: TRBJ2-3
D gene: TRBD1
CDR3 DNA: TGCGCCAGCAGCTCCATGCAAGACAGGGGGGAAACAGATACGCAGTATTTT
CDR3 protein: CASSSMQDRGETDTQYF

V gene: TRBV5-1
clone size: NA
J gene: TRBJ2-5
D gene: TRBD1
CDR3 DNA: TGCGCCAGCAGCTCTGGGACAGGGACCGGGGAGACCCAGTACTTC
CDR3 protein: CASSSGTGTGETQYF

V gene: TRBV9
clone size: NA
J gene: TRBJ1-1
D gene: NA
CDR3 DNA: TGTGCCAGCAGCGTAGTAAAGGGGGTGGCTTTCTTT
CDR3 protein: CASSVVKGVAFF

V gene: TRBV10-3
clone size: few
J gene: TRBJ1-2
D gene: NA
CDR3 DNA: TGTGCCATCAATCCAGGCGACTATGGCTACACCTTC
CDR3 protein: CAINPGDYGYTF

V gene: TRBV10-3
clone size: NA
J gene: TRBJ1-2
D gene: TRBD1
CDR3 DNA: TGTGCCATCAGTGAGTCTTCAGGGGGCTATGGCTACACCTTC
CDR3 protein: CAISESSGGYGYTF

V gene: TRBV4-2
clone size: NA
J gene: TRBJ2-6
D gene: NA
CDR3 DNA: TGTGCCAGCAGCCAAGTAGGACACTCTGGGGCCAACGTCCTGACTTTC
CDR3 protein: CASSQVGHSGANVLTF

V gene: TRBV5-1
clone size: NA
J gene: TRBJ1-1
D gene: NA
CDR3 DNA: TGCGCCAGCAGCTTGGCCGGCGCCTTCCAGGGGAACACTGAAGCTTTCTTT
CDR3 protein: CASSLAGAFQGNTEAFF

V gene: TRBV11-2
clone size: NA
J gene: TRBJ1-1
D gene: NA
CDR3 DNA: TGTGCCAGCAGCTTACGCTACCCTGAAGCTTTCTTT
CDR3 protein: CASSLRYPEAFF

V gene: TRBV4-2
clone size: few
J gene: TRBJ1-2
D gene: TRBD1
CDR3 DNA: TGTGCCAGCAGCCAAGACGTGGGGACAGTCTATGGCTACACCTTC
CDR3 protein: CASSQDVGTVYGYTF

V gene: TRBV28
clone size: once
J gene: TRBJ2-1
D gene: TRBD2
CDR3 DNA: TGTGCCAGCCCGCCAGGACTAGCGGCCGATGAGCAGTTCTTC
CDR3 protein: CASPPGLAADEQFF

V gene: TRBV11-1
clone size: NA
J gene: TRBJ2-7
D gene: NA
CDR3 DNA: TGTGCCAGCAGCTTAGGCGGCAGGGAGGACGAGCAGTACTTC
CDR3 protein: CASSLGGREDEQYF

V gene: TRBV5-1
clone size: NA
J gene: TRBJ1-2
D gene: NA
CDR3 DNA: TGCGCCAGCAGCTTGGAGAATCGGGGCTACACCTTC
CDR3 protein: CASSLENRGYTF

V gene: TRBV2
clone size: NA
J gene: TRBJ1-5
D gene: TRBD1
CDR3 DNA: TGTGCCAGCAGCGGACAGGGAAATCAGCCCCAGCATTTT
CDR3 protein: CASSGQGNQPQHF

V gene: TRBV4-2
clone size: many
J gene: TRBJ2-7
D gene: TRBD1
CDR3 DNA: TGTGCCAGCAGCCTCGACAGGGTGTCCTACGAGCAGTACTTC
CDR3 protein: CASSLDRVSYEQYF

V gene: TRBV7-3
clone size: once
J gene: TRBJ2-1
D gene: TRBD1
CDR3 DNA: TGTGCCAGCAGCTCCCGACAGGGCAATGAGCAGTTCTTC
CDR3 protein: CASSSRQGNEQFF

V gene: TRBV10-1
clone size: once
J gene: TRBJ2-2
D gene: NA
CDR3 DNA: TGCGCCAGCAGCCGACAGACGAACACCGGGGAGCTGTTTTTT
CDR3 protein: CASSRQTNTGELFF

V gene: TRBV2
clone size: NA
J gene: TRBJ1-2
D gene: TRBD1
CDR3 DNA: TGTGCCAGCAGTGCCCTGTACGTAGACAGGGGGATTTCGAATGGCTACACCTTC
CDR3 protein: CASSALYVDRGISNGYTF

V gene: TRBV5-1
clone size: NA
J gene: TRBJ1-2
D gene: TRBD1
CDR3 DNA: TGCGCCAGCAGCTTAACAGGGGTCGATGGCTACACCTTC
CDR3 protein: CASSLTGVDGYTF

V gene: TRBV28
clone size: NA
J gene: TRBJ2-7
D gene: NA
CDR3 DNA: TGTGCCAGCAGTCCTCCGGGACAAAAGGCCTCCTACGAGCAGTACTTC
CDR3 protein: CASSPPGQKASYEQYF

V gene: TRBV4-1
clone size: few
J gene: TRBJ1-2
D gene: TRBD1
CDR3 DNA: TGCGCCAGCAGCCCAAACCCGATGGGACAGCTTAACTATGGCTACACCTTC
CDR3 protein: CASSPNPMGQLNYGYTF

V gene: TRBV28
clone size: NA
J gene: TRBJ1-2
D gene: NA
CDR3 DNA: TGTGCCAGCAGTTTAGGGGGGTTGAGCTATGGCTACACCTTC
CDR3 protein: CASSLGGLSYGYTF

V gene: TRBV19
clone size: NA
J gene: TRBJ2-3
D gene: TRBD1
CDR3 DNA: TGTGCCAGTAGTATTGGGGACAGTGTCACAGATACGCAGTATTTT
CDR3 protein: CASSIGDSVTDTQYF

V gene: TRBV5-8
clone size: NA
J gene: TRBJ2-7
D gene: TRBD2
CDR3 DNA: TGTGCCAGCAGCTTGCGCCGCGGGAGGGCCCCCGAGCAGTACTTC
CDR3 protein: CASSLRRGRAPEQYF

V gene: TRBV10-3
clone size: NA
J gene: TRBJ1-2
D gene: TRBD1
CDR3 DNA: TGTGCCATCAGCCCGGACAGGGGGCGTAGCTATGGCTACACCTTC
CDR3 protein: CAISPDRGRSYGYTF

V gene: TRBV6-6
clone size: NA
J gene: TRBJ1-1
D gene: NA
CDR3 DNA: TGTGCCAGCAGTTTGACTGATAACACTGAAGCTTTCTTT
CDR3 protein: CASSLTDNTEAFF

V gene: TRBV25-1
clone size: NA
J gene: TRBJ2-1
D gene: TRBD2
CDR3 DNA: TGTGCCAGCAGAGGAGCGGGAGGGCCGGGGAATGAGCAGTTCTTC
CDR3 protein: CASRGAGGPGNEQFF

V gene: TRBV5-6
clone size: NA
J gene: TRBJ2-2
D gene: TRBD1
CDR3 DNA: TGTGCCAGCAGCTCGGGACAGGGAAACACCGGGGAGCTGTTTTTT
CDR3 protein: CASSSGQGNTGELFF

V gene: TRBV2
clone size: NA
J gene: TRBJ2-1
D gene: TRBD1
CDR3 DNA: TGTGCCAGCAGTACGGGACAGGGTGGATACAATGAGCAGTTCTTC
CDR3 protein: CASSTGQGGYNEQFF

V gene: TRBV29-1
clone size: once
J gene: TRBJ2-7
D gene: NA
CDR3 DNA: TGCAGCGTTGAAGGGGACAAAAAATACGAGCAGTACTTC
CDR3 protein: CSVEGDKKYEQYF

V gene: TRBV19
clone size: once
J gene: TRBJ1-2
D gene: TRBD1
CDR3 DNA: TGTGCCAGTAGTGACAGGGCGAGTCGGTACACCTTC
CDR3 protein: CASSDRASRYTF

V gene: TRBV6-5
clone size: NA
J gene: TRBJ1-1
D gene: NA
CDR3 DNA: TGTGCCAGCAAAAAAACAGGGATGAACACTGAAGCTTTCTTT
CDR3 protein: CASKKTGMNTEAFF

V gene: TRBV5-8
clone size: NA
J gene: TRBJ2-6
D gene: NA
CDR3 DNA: TGTGCCAGCAAAAGTAGACAGACGGGAGTTGGGGCCAACGTCCTGACTTTC
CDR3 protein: CASKSRQTGVGANVLTF

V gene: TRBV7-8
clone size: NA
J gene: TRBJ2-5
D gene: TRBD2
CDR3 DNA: TGTGCCAGCAGCCCCCGGACTAGCGGGGGGGTAGCAGAGACCCAGTACTTC
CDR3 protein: CASSPRTSGGVAETQYF

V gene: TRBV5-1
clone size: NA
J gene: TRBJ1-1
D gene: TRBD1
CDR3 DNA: TGCGCCAGCAGCTTGGGAACGACAGGGGGCATGAACACTGAAGCTTTCTTT
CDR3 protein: CASSLGTTGGMNTEAFF

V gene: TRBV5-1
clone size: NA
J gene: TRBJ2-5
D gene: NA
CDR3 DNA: TGCGCCAGCAGCTTGGGCTGGCTTGGGGGGGAGACCCAGTACTTC
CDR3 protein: CASSLGWLGGETQYF

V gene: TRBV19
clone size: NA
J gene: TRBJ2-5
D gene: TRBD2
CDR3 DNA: TGTGCCAGTAGTATAGTCGGCGGGAGTTATCCCCAGTACTTC
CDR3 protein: CASSIVGGSYPQYF

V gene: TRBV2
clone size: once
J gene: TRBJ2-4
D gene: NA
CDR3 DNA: TGTGCCAGCGGAGAGAAAAACATTCAGTACTTC
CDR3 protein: CASGEKNIQYF

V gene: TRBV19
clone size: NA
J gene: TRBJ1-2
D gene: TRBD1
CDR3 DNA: TGTGCCAGTAGTGCGTCCCGGGACAGGGATGGCTACACCTTC
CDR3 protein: CASSASRDRDGYTF

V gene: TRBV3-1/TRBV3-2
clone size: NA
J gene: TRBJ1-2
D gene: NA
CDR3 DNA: TGTGCCAGCGGGAACAGGTATACTCGTGGCTACACCTTC
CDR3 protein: CASGNRYTRGYTF

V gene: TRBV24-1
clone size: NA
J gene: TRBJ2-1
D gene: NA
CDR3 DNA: TGTGCCACCAGTGAAACTCGAAATGAGCAGTTCTTC
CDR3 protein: CATSETRNEQFF

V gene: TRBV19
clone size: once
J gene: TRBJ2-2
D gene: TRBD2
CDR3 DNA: TGTGCCAGTAAGCGGGACTTCACCGGGGAGCTGTTTTTT
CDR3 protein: CASKRDFTGELFF

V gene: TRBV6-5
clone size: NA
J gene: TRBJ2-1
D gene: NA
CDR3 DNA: TGTGCCAGCGGCAACCGCCACAATGAGCAGTTCTTC
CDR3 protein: CASGNRHNEQFF

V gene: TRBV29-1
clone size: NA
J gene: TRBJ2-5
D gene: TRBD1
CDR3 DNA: TGCAGCGTTCGAGGGGGCGTGGGAGAGACCCAGTACTTC
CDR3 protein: CSVRGGVGETQYF

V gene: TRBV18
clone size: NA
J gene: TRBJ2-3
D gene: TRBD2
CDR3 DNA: TGTGCCAGCTCACTCCCTAGCGGTTGGGAGAGATATACGCAGTATTTT
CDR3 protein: CASSLPSGWERYTQYF

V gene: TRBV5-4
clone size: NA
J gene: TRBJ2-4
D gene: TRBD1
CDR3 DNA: TGTGCCAGCAGCTCCCCTCGGACAGGCGATGGAAACATTCAGTACTTC
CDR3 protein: CASSSPRTGDGNIQYF

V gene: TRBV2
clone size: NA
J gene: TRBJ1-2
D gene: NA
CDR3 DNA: TGTGCCAGCACCCAAGCCCGACAGAACTATGGCTACACCTTC
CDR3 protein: CASTQARQNYGYTF

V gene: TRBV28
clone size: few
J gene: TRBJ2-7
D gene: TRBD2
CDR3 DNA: TGTGCCAGCAGTCCGTATTCGGCGGGAGAGGGGTACGAGCAGTACTTC
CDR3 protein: CASSPYSAGEGYEQYF